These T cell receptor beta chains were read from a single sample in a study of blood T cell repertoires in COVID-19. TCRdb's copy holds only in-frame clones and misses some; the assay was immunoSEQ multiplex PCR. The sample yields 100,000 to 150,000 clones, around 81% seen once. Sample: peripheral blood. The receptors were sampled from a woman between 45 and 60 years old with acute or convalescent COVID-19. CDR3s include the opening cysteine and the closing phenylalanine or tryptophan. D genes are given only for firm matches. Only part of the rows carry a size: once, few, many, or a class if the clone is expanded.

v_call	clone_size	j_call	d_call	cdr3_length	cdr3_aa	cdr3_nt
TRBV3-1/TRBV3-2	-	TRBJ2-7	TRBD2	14	CASSQTSGRYEQYF	TGTGCCAGCAGCCAGACTAGCGGGAGGTACGAGCAGTACTTC
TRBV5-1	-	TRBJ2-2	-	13	CASSLASLRELFF	TGCGCCAGCAGCTTGGCCTCCCTCCGGGAGCTGTTTTTT
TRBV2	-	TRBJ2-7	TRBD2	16	CAITGLAGRHSYEQYF	TGTGCCATTACGGGACTAGCGGGCCGGCATTCCTACGAGCAGTACTTC
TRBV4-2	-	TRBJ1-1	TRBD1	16	CASSQTPGQGDTEAFF	TGTGCCAGCAGCCAAACCCCTGGACAGGGGGATACTGAAGCTTTCTTT
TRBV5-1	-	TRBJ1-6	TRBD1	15	CASSLAGTGYSPLHF	TGCGCCAGCAGCTTGGCCGGGACAGGGTATTCACCCCTCCACTTT
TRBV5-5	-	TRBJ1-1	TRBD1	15	CASGQGGSMNTEAFF	TGTGCCAGCGGACAGGGCGGCTCCATGAACACTGAAGCTTTCTTT
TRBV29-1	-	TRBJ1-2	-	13	CSVEDGTWRGYTF	TGCAGCGTTGAAGATGGTACCTGGAGGGGCTACACCTTC
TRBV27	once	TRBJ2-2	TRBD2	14	CAIKRGAGTGELFF	TGTGCCATAAAGCGGGGGGCGGGCACCGGGGAGCTGTTTTTT
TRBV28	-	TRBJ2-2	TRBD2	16	CASSLYAGVSTGELFF	TGTGCCAGCAGTTTATATGCGGGAGTATCGACCGGGGAGCTGTTTTTT
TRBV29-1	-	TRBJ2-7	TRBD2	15	CSVEVESSGSTLQYF	TGCAGCGTTGAAGTTGAATCTAGCGGGAGTACGCTACAGTACTTC
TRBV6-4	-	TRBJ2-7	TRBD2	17	CASSDGLGREEVYEQYF	TGTGCCAGCAGTGACGGTCTGGGGCGGGAGGAAGTCTACGAGCAGTACTTC
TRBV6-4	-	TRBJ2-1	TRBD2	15	CASSETSGGADEQFF	TGTGCCAGCAGTGAGACTAGCGGGGGGGCGGATGAGCAGTTCTTC
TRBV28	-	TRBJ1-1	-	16	CASSPTAGAGDTEAFF	TGTGCCAGCAGTCCTACGGCGGGGGCAGGTGACACTGAAGCTTTCTTT
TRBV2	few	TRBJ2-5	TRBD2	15	CASKARLAGEETQYF	TGTGCCAGCAAGGCCCGACTAGCGGGAGAAGAGACCCAGTACTTC
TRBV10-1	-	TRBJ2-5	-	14	CASSDSQRGETQYF	TGCGCCAGCAGTGACTCTCAGCGTGGGGAGACCCAGTACTTC
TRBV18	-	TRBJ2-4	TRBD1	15	CASSPVTGAKNIQYF	TGTGCCAGCTCACCCGTGACAGGGGCCAAAAACATTCAGTACTTC
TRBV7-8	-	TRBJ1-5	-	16	CASSLRWAGGNQPQHF	TGTGCCAGCAGCTTAAGGTGGGCCGGCGGCAATCAGCCCCAGCATTTT
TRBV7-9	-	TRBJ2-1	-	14	CASSPEGRVDEQFF	TGTGCCAGCAGCCCGGAGGGCAGGGTTGATGAGCAGTTCTTC
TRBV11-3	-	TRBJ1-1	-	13	CASSFPENTEAFF	TGTGCCAGCAGCTTTCCAGAGAACACTGAAGCTTTCTTT
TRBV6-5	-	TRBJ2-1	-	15	CASDGPQVLRNEQFF	TGTGCCAGCGACGGGCCACAGGTGTTGCGCAATGAGCAGTTCTTC
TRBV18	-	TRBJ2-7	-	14	CASSTTAGSSEQYF	TGTGCCAGCTCAACGACTGCAGGGTCCAGCGAGCAGTACTTC
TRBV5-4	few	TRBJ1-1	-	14	CASSREAMNTEAFF	TGTGCCAGCAGCCGGGAGGCTATGAACACTGAAGCTTTCTTT
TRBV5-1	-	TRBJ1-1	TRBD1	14	CASSQGTGNTEAFF	TGCGCCAGCAGCCAGGGGACAGGGAACACTGAAGCTTTCTTT
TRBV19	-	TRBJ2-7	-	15	CASSFRSGSPYEQYF	TGTGCCAGTAGTTTCCGAAGCGGTAGCCCCTACGAGCAGTACTTC
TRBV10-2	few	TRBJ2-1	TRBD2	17	CASSGGKTSGSYNEQFF	TGCGCCAGCAGTGGGGGGAAAACTAGCGGGTCTTACAATGAGCAGTTCTTC
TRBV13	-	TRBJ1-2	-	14	CASSFAGGGYGYTF	TGTGCCAGCAGCTTCGCGGGGGGTGGCTATGGCTACACCTTC
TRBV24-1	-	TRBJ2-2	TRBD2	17	CATSDLRTSGDDGELFF	TGTGCCACCAGTGATTTAAGGACTAGCGGGGATGACGGGGAGCTGTTTTTT
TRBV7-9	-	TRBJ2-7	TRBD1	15	CASSPADRVGVEQYF	TGTGCCAGCAGCCCCGCTGACAGGGTAGGGGTCGAGCAGTACTTC
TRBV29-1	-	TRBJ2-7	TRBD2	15	CSPLRTSGGSYEQYF	TGCAGCCCCTTGAGGACTAGCGGGGGCTCCTACGAGCAGTACTTC
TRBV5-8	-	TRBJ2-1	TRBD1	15	CASSFVDRGYNEQFF	TGTGCCAGCAGCTTTGTGGACAGGGGGTACAATGAGCAGTTCTTC